This TCR beta chain was documented in a study of T cell responses to AZD1222 COVID-19 vaccine. Whole-study context: Pooling covered second doses at about 4 or about 12 weeks. General study results and limits: All repertoire sampling was performed exclusively after the peak T cell response. The study reported that nearly half of spike-specific TCRs target unmutated variant regions. Spike-specific TCR breadth and depth rose after two AZD1222 doses.

Here immunoSEQ multiplex PCR was the method, and the copy in TCRdb shows in-frame clones only, minus some. The table lists about 92,000 clones, roughly 87% of them singletons. The CDR3 is made up of 12 amino acids. In germline, CDR1 is SEHNR, CDR2 FQNEAQ (reference sequence). J was trimmed by 4 bases and V by 7 bases; bases with no gene match: 3. In the case of this clone: The antigen remains unidentified.

The chain employs TRBV7-9 and TRBJ2-7; TRBD2 matches 8 bases. Here the sequenced sample was peripheral blood, taken on day 0 of AZD1222 vaccination. This receptor was identified in an adult in good health. DNA of the CDR3: TGTGCCAGCAACTCGGGAGGGTACGAGCAGTACTTC. Protein sequence: CASNSGGYEQYF.